This TCR beta chain appears in the sequencing data of a study of CD8 T cells in ankylosing spondylitis. TCRdb independently ran MiXCR on the 5' RACE reads; one entry per CDR3 protein. The profile shows approximately 220,000 distinct CDR3 sequences, 25% to 30% of them singletons. The CDR3 consists of 13 residues. Unmatched junction bases numbered 4, after V lost 5 bases and J lost 2 bases. Germline assignment: CDR1 DFQATT and CDR2 SNEGSKA (reference sequence). This clonotype was counted only a few times. The sequence was obtained from a male donor with ankylosing spondylitis or in good health (not recorded which). V is TRBV20-1 and J is TRBJ2-5, with TRBD1 matching 8 bases. Sequencing input: blood, either unsorted or a sorted T cell fraction (not recorded which). CDR3 coding DNA: TGCAGTGCTCAGACAGGGGCACAAGAGACCCAGTACTTC. It yields the protein CSAQTGAQETQYF.